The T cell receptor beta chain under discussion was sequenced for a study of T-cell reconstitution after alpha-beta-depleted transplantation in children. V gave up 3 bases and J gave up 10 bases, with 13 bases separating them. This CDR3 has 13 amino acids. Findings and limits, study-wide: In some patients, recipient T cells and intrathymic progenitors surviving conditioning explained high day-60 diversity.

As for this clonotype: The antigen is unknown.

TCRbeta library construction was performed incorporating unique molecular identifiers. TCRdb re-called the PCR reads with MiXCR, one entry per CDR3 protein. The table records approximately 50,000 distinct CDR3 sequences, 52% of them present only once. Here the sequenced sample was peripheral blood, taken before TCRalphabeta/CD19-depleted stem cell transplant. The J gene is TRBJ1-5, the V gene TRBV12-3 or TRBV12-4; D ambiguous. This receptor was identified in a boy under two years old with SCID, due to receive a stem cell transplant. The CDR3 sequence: CASSFQKRFPQHF. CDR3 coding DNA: TGTGCCAGCAGTTTCCAGAAACGGTTCCCCCAGCATTTT.